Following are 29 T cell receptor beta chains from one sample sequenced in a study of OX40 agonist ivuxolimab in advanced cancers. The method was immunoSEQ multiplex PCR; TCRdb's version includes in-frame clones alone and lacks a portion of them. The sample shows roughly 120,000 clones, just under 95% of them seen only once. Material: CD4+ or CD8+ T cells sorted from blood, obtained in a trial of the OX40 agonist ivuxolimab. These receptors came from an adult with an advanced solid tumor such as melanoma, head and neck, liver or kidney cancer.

The CDR3 loop is CSVLAGQGDTEAFF. CDR3 coding DNA: TGCAGCGTTCTCGCGGGACAGGGCGACACTGAAGCTTTCTTT. The chain uses TRBV29-1 and TRBJ1-1; 9 bases agree with TRBD1. Germline V gene sequence: CDR1 SQVTM, CDR2 ANQGSEA. V dropped 5 bases and J dropped 3; count of bases not matched to a gene: 7. The CDR3 has 14 residues.

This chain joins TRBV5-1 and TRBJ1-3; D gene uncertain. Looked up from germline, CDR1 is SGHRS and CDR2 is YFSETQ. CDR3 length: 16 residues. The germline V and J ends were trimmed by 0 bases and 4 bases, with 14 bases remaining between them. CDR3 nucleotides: TGCGCCAGCAGCTTGGGGTCCGGTACCACCGGAAACACCATATATTTT. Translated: CASSLGSGTTGNTIYF.

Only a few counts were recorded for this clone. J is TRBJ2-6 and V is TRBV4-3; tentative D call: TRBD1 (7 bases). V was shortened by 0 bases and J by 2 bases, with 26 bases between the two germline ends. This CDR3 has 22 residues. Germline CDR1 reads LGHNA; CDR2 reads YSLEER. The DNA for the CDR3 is TGCGCCAGCAGCCAAGATCTCCCAATTTACAGGGGAGGAGTGGCTGGGGCCAACGTCCTGACTTTC. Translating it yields CASSQDLPIYRGGVAGANVLTF.

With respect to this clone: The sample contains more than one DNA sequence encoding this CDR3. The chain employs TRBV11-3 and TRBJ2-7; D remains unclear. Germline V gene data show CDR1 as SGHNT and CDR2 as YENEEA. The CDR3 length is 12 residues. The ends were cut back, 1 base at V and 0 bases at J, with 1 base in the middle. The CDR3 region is CASSLGSYEQYF. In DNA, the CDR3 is TGTGCCAGCAGCTTAGGCTCCTACGAGCAGTACTTC.

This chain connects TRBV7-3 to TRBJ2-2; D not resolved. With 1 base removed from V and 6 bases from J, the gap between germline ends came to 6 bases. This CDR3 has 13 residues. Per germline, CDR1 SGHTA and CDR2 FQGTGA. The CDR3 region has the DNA TGTGCCAGCAGCTTAATCGTACCCGGGGAGCTGTTTTTT. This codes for CASSLIVPGELFF.

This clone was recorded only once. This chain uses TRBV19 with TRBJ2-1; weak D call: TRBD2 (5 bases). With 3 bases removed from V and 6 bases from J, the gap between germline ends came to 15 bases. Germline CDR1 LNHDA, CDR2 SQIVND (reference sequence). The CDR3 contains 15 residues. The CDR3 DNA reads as TGTGCCAGTAGTATGGTCGCGGGCTACCCCAATGAGCAGTTCTTC. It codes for CASSMVAGYPNEQFF.

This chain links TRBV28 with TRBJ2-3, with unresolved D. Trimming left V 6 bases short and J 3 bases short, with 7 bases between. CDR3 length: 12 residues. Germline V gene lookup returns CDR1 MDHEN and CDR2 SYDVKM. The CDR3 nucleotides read TGTGCCAGCAGCGAAGGAACAGATACGCAGTATTTT. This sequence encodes CASSEGTDTQYF.

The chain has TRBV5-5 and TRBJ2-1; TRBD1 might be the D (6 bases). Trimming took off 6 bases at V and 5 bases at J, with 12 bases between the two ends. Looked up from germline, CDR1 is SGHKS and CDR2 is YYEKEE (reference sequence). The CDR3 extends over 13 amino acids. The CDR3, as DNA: TGTGCCAGCAACCTGGACAGAAACAATGAGCAGTTCTTC. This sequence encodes CASNLDRNNEQFF.

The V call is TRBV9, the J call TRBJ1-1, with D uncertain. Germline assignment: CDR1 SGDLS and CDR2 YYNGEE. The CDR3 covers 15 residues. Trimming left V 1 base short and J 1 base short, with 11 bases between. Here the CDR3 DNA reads TGTGCCAGCAGCGTAAATGCGGGATCGAACACTGAAGCTTTCTTT. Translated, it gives CASSVNAGSNTEAFF.

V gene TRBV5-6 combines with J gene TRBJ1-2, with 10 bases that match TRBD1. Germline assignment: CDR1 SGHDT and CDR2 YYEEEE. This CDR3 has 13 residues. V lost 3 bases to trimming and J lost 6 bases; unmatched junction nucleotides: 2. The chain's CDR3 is CASSSGTGDGYTF. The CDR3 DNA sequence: TGTGCCAGCAGCTCTGGGACAGGGGATGGCTACACCTTC.

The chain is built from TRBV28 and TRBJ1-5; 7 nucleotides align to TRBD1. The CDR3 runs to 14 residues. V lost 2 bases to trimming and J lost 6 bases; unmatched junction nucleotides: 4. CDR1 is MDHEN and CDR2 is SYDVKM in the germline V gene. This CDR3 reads CASSLLQGFQPQHF. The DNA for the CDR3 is TGTGCCAGCAGTTTACTACAGGGGTTTCAGCCCCAGCATTTT.

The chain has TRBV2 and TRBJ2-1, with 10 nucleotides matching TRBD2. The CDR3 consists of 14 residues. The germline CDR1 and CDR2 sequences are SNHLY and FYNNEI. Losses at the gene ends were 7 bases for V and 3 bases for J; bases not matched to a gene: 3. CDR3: CASTASGSYNEQFF. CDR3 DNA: TGTGCCAGCACCGCTAGCGGGAGCTACAATGAGCAGTTCTTC.

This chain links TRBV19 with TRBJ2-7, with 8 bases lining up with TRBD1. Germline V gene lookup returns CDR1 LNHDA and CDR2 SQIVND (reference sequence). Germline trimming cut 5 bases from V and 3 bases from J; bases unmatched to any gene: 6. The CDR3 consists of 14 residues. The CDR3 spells CASSPRTGNYEQYF. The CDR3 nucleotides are TGTGCCAGTAGTCCTCGGACAGGGAACTACGAGCAGTACTTC. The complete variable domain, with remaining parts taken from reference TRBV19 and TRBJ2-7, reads DGGITQSPKYLFRKEGQNVTLSCEQNLNHDAMYWYRQDPGQGLRLIYYSQIVNDFQKGDIAEGYSVSREKKESFPLTVTSAQKNPTAFYLCASSPRTGNYEQYFGPGTRLTVT.

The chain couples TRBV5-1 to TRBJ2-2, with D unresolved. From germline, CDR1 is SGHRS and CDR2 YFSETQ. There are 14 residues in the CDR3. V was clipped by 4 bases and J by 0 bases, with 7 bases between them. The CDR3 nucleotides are TGCGCCAGCAGCCTCTTTACGAACACCGGGGAGCTGTTTTTT. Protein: CASSLFTNTGELFF.

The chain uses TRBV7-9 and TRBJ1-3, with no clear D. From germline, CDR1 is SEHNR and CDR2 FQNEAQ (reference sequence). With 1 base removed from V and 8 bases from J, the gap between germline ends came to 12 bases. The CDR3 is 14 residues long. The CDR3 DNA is TGTGCCAGCAGCTTAGAAGGTCAAGTAGACACCATATATTTT. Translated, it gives CASSLEGQVDTIYF.

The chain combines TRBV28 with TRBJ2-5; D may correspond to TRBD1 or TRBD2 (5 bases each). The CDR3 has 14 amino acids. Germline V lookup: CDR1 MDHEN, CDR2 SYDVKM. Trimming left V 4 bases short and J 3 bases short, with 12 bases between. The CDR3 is CASSSSGTEETQYF. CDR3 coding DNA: TGTGCCAGCAGTTCCTCCGGGACGGAAGAGACCCAGTACTTC.

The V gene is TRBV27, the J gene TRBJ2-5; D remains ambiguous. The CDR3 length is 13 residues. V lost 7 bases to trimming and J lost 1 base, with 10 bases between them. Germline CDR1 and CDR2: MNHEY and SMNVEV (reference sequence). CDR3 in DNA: TGTGCCAGCAAAAACGGCCCCCAAGAGACCCAGTACTTC. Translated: CASKNGPQETQYF.

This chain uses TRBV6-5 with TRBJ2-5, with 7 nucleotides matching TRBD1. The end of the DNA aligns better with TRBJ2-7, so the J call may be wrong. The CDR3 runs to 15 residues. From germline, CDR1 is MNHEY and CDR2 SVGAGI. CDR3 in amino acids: CASSYGPGGVYEQYF. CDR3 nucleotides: TGTGCCAGCAGTTACGGGCCAGGGGGAGTCTACGAGCAGTACTTC.

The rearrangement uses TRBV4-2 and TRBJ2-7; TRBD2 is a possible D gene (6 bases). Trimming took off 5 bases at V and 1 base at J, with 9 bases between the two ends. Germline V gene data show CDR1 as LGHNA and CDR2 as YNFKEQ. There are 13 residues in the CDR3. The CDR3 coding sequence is TGTGCCAGCAGCTTGGACTATTCCTACGAGCAGTACTTC. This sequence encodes CASSLDYSYEQYF.

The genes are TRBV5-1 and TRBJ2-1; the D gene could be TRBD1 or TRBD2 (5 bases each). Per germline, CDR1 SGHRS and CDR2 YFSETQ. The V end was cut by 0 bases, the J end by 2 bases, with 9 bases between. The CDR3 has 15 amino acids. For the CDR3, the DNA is TGCGCCAGCAGCTTGGAGGTGGGGGCCTACAATGAGCAGTTCTTC. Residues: CASSLEVGAYNEQFF.

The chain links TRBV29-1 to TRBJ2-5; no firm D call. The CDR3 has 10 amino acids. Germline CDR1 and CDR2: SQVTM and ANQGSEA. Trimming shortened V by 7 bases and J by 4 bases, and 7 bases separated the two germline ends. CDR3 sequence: CSAVRETQYF. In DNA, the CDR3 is TGCAGCGCCGTCAGAGAGACCCAGTACTTC.

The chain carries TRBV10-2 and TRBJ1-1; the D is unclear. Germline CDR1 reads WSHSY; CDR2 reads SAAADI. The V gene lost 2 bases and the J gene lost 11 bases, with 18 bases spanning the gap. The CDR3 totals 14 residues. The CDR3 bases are TGCGCCAGCAGTGAGCCGGGCTTGGGCCCGGGGGCTTTCTTT. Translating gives CASSEPGLGPGAFF.

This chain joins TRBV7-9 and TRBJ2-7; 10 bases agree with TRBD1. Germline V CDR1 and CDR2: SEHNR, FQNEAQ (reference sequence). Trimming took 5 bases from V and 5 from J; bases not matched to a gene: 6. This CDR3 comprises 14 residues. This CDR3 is CASSNRQGADEQYF. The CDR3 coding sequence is TGTGCCAGCAGCAACCGACAGGGGGCGGACGAGCAGTACTTC.

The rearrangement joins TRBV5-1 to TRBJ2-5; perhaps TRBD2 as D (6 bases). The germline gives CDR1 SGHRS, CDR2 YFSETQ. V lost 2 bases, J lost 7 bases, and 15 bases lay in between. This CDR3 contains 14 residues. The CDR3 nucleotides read TGCGCCAGCAGCTTAACTAGCCCCCGTGGGACCCAGTACTTC. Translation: CASSLTSPRGTQYF.

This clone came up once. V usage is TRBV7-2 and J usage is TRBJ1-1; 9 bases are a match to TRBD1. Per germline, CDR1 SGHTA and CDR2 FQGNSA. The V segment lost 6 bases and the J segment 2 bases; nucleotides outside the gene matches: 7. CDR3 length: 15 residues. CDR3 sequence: CASRQGAQRNTEAFF. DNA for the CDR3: TGTGCCAGCAGACAGGGGGCTCAACGAAACACTGAAGCTTTCTTT.

The CDR3 DNA is TGTGCCAGCAGTTCGGGACTAGCGGGAGTAGATACGCAGTATTTT. Protein product: CASSSGLAGVDTQYF. The chain joins TRBV27 to TRBJ2-3; TRBD2 matches at 14 bases. The germline CDR1 and CDR2 sequences are MNHEY and SMNVEV (reference sequence). The CDR3 has 15 amino acids. Germline trimming cut 4 bases from V and 5 bases from J; bases unmatched to any gene: 2.

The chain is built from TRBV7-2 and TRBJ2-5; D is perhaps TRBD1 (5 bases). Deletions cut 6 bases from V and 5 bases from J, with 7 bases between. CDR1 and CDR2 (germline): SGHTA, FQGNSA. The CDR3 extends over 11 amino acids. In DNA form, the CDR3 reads TGTGCCAGCAGGAGACAGGAGACCCAGTACTTC. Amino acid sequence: CASRRQETQYF.

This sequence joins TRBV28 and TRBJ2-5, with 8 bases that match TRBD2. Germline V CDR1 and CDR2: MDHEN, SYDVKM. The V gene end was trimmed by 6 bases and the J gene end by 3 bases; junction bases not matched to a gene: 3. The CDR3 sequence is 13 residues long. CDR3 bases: TGTGCCAGCAGCCTTAGCGGGAAAGAGACCCAGTACTTC. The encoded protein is CASSLSGKETQYF.

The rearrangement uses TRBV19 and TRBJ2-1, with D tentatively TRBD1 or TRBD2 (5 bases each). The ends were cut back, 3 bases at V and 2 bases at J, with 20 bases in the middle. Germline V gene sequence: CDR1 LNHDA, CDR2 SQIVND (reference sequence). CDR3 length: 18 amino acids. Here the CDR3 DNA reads TGTGCCAGTAGTATCTTACGTGGGCAGGGAGTGACCTACAATGAGCAGTTCTTC. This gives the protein CASSILRGQGVTYNEQFF. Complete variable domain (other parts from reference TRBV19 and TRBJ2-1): DGGITQSPKYLFRKEGQNVTLSCEQNLNHDAMYWYRQDPGQGLRLIYYSQIVNDFQKGDIAEGYSVSREKKESFPLTVTSAQKNPTAFYLCASSILRGQGVTYNEQFFGPGTRLTVL.